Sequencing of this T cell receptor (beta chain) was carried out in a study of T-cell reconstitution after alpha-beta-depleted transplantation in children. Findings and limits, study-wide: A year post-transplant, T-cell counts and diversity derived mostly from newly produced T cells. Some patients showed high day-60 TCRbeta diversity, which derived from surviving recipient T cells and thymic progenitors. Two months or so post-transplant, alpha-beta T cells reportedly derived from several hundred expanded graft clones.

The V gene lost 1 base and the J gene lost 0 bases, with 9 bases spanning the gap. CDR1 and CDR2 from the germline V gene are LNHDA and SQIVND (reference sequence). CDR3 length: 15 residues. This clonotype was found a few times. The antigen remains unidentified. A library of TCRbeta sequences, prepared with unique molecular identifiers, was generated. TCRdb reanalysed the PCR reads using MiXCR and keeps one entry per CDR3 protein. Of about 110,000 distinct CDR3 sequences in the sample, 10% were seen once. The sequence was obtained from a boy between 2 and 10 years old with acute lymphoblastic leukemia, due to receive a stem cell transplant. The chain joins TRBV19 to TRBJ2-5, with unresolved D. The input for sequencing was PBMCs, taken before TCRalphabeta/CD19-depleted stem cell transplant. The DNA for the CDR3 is TGTGCCAGTAGTATAGTTGCCGCGTACCAAGAGACCCAGTACTTC. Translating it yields CASSIVAAYQETQYF.